This T cell receptor beta chain originates from a study of T-cell memory formation after mild COVID-19. Study conclusions and caveats: Still unconfirmed is whether the second-wave clones peaking on day 37 recognized SARS-CoV-2.

The CDR3 is made up of 16 amino acids. In germline, CDR1 is SGHDT, CDR2 YYEEEE. V dropped 4 bases and J dropped 5 bases, with 22 bases sitting between them. One entry per CDR3 protein, called by TCRdb with MiXCR from the 5' RACE reads. There are around 250,000 distinct CDR3 sequences in the sample; 15% occur only once, and 2% to 2.5% lies in the top ten. On this clonotype itself: Its specificity is not known.

Sequences were obtained from PBMCs or a T cell subset sorted from them (not recorded which). The receptor's source is an adult woman who had mild COVID-19 (a few samples of this study predate the infection). Cell type and time point are not known. The chain couples TRBV5-6 to TRBJ2-7; D is tentatively TRBD1 or TRBD2 (5 bases each). This CDR3 is CASSARWDGRADEQYF. The CDR3 nucleotides are TGTGCCAGCAGCGCCCGGTGGGACGGCCGGGCGGACGAGCAGTACTTC.